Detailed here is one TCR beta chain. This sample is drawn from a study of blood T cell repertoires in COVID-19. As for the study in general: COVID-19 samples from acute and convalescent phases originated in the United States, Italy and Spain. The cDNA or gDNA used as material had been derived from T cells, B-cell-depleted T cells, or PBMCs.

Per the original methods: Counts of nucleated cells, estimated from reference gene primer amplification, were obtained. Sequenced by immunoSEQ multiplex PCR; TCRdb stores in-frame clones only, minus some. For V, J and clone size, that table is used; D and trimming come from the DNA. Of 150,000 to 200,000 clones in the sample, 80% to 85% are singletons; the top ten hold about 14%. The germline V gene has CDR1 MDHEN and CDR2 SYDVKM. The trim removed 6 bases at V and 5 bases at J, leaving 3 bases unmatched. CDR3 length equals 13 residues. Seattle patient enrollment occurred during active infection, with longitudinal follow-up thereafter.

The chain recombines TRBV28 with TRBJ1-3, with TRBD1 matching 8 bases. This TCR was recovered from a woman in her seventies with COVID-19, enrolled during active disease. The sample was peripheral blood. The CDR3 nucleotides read TGTGCCAGCAGGGGGACAGGAAGAAACACCATATATTTT. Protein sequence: CASRGTGRNTIYF.